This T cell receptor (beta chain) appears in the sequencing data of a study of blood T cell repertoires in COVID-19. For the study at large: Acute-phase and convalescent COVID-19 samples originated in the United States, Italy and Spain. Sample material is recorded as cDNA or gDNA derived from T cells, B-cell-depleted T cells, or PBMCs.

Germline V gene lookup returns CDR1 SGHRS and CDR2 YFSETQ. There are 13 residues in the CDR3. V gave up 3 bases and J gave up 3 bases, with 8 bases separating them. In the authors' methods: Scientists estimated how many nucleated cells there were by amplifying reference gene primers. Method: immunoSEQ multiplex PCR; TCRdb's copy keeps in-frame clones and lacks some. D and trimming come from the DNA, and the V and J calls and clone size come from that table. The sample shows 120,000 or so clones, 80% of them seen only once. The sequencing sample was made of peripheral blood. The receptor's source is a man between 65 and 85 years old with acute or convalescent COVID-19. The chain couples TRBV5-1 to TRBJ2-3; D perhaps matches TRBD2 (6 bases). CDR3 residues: CASSSGSTDTQYF. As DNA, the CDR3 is TGCGCCAGCAGCTCCGGGAGTACAGATACGCAGTATTTT.